The 30 T cell receptor beta chains below were found in one sample sequenced in a study of T cell responses to AZD1222 COVID-19 vaccine. Method: immunoSEQ multiplex PCR; TCRdb's copy keeps in-frame clones and lacks some. The repertoire consists of about 150,000 clones, with around nine tenths occurring once and the leading ten covering approximately 3%. Source: peripheral blood, taken 28 days after the second AZD1222 dose. These receptors all come from an adult who received the AZD1222 COVID-19 vaccine.

This clone was picked up one time. The chain has TRBV5-1 and TRBJ2-3; 7 bases map to TRBD2. CDR1 and CDR2 from the germline V gene are SGHRS and YFSETQ. This CDR3 region has 14 residues. V shed 5 bases and J 5 bases; nucleotides not matched to a gene: 8. CDR3 loop: CASRPSGVGDTQYF. Written as DNA, the CDR3 is TGCGCCAGCAGACCCAGCGGGGTGGGAGATACGCAGTATTTT.

The CDR3 loop is CASSIAGGNSNEQFF. In DNA form, the CDR3 reads TGTGCCAGTAGTATCGCAGGGGGAAACAGTAATGAGCAGTTCTTC. This chain links TRBV19 with TRBJ2-1; 7 nucleotides align to TRBD1. J lost 7 bases, V lost 3 bases, and 9 bases had no gene match. CDR1 and CDR2 (germline): LNHDA, SQIVND (reference sequence). The CDR3 totals 15 residues.

CDR3 residues: CASSPPTGASSYEQYF. CDR3 nucleotides: TGTGCCAGCTCACCCCCGACAGGGGCGAGCTCCTACGAGCAGTACTTC. The chain combines TRBV18 with TRBJ2-7, with 8 bases that match TRBD1. J gave up 0 bases and V 3 bases, and 7 bases lay outside the gene matches. There are 16 residues in the CDR3. Germline V gene sequence: CDR1 KGHSH, CDR2 LQKENI.

The chain employs TRBV4-2 and TRBJ1-2; unclear D gene. This CDR3 is built from 16 residues. Germline V gives CDR1 LGHNA, CDR2 YNFKEQ. V gave up 0 bases and J gave up 0 bases, with 11 bases separating them. DNA for the CDR3: TGTGCCAGCAGCCAAGATCTAGCCAAAGCTAACTATGGCTACACCTTC. This gives the protein CASSQDLAKANYGYTF.

In this sample, this clone turned up a few times. In DNA, the CDR3 is TGCAGCGCCGATCCTCCGACAGGGGTGACATATGGCTACACCTTC. Its translation is CSADPPTGVTYGYTF. The chain links TRBV29-1 to TRBJ1-2, with TRBD1 matching 8 bases. Germline V CDR1 and CDR2: SQVTM, ANQGSEA. V shed 7 bases and J 5 bases; nucleotides not matched to a gene: 15. The CDR3 spans 15 residues.

The chain has TRBV30 and TRBJ2-3, with D uncertain. This CDR3 comprises 16 residues. Germline V gene data show CDR1 as GTSNPN and CDR2 as SVGIG (reference sequence). V lost 0 bases and J lost 2, with 15 bases in between. This CDR3 reads CAWSVHSFLITDTQYF. The CDR3 bases are TGTGCCTGGAGTGTACACAGCTTTCTCATCACAGATACGCAGTATTTT. Complete variable domain (other parts from reference TRBV30 and TRBJ2-3): SQTIHQWPATLVQPVGSPLSLECTVEGTSNPNLYWYRQAAGRGLQLLFYSVGIGQISSEVPQNLSASRPQDRQFILSSKKLLLSDSGFYLCAWSVHSFLITDTQYFGPGTRLTVL.

This clone has just one count. The chain links TRBV10-3 to TRBJ2-2, with D perhaps TRBD2 (6 bases). The ends were cut back, 8 bases at V and 3 bases at J, with 19 bases in the middle. Germline CDR1 ENHRY, CDR2 SYGVKD. The CDR3 covers 16 residues. The CDR3 DNA sequence: TGTGCCATCGGACTACTGGCAGGGTTTGACACCGGGGAGCTGTTTTTT. Its translation is CAIGLLAGFDTGELFF.

The chain carries TRBV6-1 and TRBJ1-1; D is uncertain. This CDR3 contains 13 residues. From germline, CDR1 is MNHNS and CDR2 SASEGT. Trimming cost V 3 bases and J 3 bases, with 8 bases left between them. The CDR3 DNA reads TGTGCCAGCAGTGAGGGAAGGGACACTGAAGCTTTCTTT. The encoded protein is CASSEGRDTEAFF.

The rearrangement joins TRBV21-1 to TRBJ1-6. TRBV21-1 is a pseudogene. The CDR3 loop spans 15 amino acids. CDR3 coding DNA: TGTGCCAGCAGGCTCGTACACTGGAATAATTCACCCCTCCACTTT. Amino acids: CASRLVHWNNSPLHF.

Here the CDR3 DNA reads TGTGCCAGCTCACCACTGGTCTCCGTGGGAAATGAGCAGTTCTTC. Its translation is CASSPLVSVGNEQFF. The chain couples TRBV18 to TRBJ2-1; D gene ambiguous. The CDR3 runs to 15 residues. V gave up 1 base and J gave up 7 bases, with 14 bases separating them. Germline assignment: CDR1 KGHSH and CDR2 LQKENI. Complete variable domain (other parts from reference TRBV18 and TRBJ2-1): NAGVMQNPRHLVRRRGQEARLRCSPMKGHSHVYWYRQLPEEGLKFMVYLQKENIIDESGMPKERFSAEFPKEGPSILRIQQVVRGDSAAYFCASSPLVSVGNEQFFGPGTRLTVL.

The J gene is TRBJ2-1, the V gene TRBV15, with a weak D call TRBD1 (6 bases). The CDR3 consists of 16 residues. Per the germline V gene, CDR1 is LNHNV and CDR2 is YYDKDF (reference sequence). V lost 0 bases and J 10 bases, leaving 19 bases between the germline ends. The CDR3 region has the DNA TGTGCCACCAGCAGAGAATCAGGGGTGGGAATAGGAGAGCAGTTCTTC. Protein product: CATSRESGVGIGEQFF.

V usage is TRBV15 and J usage is TRBJ2-2; D not certain. In germline, CDR1 is LNHNV, CDR2 YYDKDF (reference sequence). Trimming took 7 bases from V and 6 from J, leaving 15 bases between them. The CDR3 totals 14 residues. CDR3 nucleotide sequence: TGTGCCACCAACGAGGTCGCCGGGCCCGGGGAGCTGTTTTTT. Translated: CATNEVAGPGELFF. The complete variable domain, with remaining parts taken from reference TRBV15 and TRBJ2-2, reads DAMVIQNPRYQVTQFGKPVTLSCSQTLNHNVMYWYQQKSSQAPKLLFHYYDKDFNNEADTPDNFQSRRPNTSFCFLDIRSPGLGDTAMYLCATNEVAGPGELFFGEGSRLTVL.

This clone occurred once. The chain uses TRBV7-9 and TRBJ2-2; TRBD2 agrees at 13 bases. The V gene end was trimmed by 5 bases and the J gene end by 11 bases; junction bases not matched to a gene: 2. In germline, CDR1 is SEHNR, CDR2 FQNEAQ (reference sequence). There are 13 residues in the CDR3. The CDR3 bases are TGTGCCAGCAGCCCGGGACTAGCGGGAGAGCTGTTTTTT. Its translation is CASSPGLAGELFF.

The V and J genes are TRBV19 and TRBJ2-1; 8 nucleotides agree with TRBD2. Trimming took 1 base from V and 3 from J; bases not matched to a gene: 5. Germline V lookup: CDR1 LNHDA, CDR2 SQIVND (reference sequence). The CDR3 sequence is 16 residues long. CDR3 sequence reads: CASSIAEGTSYNEQFF. In nucleotides, the CDR3 is TGTGCCAGTAGTATAGCGGAGGGGACTAGCTACAATGAGCAGTTCTTC.

The rearrangement links TRBV5-1 to TRBJ2-6; D may be TRBD1 or TRBD2 (6 bases each). The V gene's germline CDR1 is SGHRS and CDR2 YFSETQ. V shed 6 bases and J shed 1 base, with 11 bases lying between them. CDR3 length equals 15 residues. The CDR3 is CASKGGGSGANVLTF. CDR3 sequence (DNA): TGCGCCAGCAAGGGGGGAGGTTCTGGGGCCAACGTCCTGACTTTC.

As to this clone: A single base separates this from a much larger clone, so it may be a read error. The chain carries TRBV3-1 (or the pseudogene TRBV3-2) and TRBJ2-7, with TRBD2 matching over 7 bases. After removal of 1 base from V and 0 bases from J, the junction contained 3 bases not matched to a gene. The CDR3 is 15 amino acids. From germline, CDR1 is LGHDT and CDR2 YNNKEL (reference sequence). CDR3 nucleotide sequence: TGTGCCAGCAGCCAAGGTCCTAGCGGCTCCTACGAGCAGTACTTC. Protein product: CASSQGPSGSYEQYF.

This chain joins TRBV30 and TRBJ1-6, with unresolved D. The CDR3 is 15 amino acids. Per germline, CDR1 GTSNPN and CDR2 SVGIG (reference sequence). V lost 0 bases and J lost 2, with 8 bases in between. CDR3 bases: TGTGCCTGGAGTGTAGCTGGGCCCTATAATTCACCCCTCCACTTT. Translation: CAWSVAGPYNSPLHF. Filled out from reference TRBV30 and TRBJ1-6, the complete variable domain reads SQTIHQWPATLVQPVGSPLSLECTVEGTSNPNLYWYRQAAGRGLQLLFYSVGIGQISSEVPQNLSASRPQDRQFILSSKKLLLSDSGFYLCAWSVAGPYNSPLHFGNGTRLTVT.

The chain combines TRBV5-1 with TRBJ2-7; the D gene could be TRBD1 or TRBD2 (5 bases each). Germline values: CDR1 SGHRS, CDR2 YFSETQ. The CDR3 covers 15 residues. Trimming cost V 6 bases and J 4 bases, with 20 bases left between them. CDR3 region: CASNILVGGDYEQYF. As DNA, the CDR3 is TGCGCCAGCAACATCCTGGTTGGGGGAGATTACGAGCAGTACTTC.

This rearrangement joins TRBV24-1 to TRBJ1-3; weak D call: TRBD1 (5 bases). Germline assignment: CDR1 KGHDR and CDR2 SFDVKD. The V end was cut by 2 bases, the J end by 3 bases, with 10 bases between. The CDR3 contains 15 residues. The CDR3 protein is CATSDSRRGGNTIYF. DNA of the CDR3: TGTGCCACCAGTGATTCGCGAAGGGGTGGAAACACCATATATTTT.

A single count supports this clone. This chain uses TRBV11-2 with TRBJ1-1, with D unclear. Trimming shortened V by 1 base and J by 8 bases, and 5 bases separated the two germline ends. The CDR3 has 11 amino acids. Germline lookup yields CDR1 SGHAT and CDR2 FQNNGV. This CDR3 is CASSLGLEAFF. CDR3 DNA: TGTGCCAGCAGCTTAGGTTTGGAAGCTTTCTTT. Full variable domain (outside the CDR3, taken from reference TRBV11-2 and TRBJ1-1): EAGVAQSPRYKIIEKRQSVAFWCNPISGHATLYWYQQILGQGPKLLIQFQNNGVVDDSQLPKDRFSAERLKGVDSTLKIQPAKLEDSAVYLCASSLGLEAFFGQGTRLTVV.

This chain joins TRBV3-1 (or the pseudogene TRBV3-2) and TRBJ2-1; TRBD2 agrees at 9 bases. Germline V CDR1 and CDR2: LGHDT, YNNKEL (reference sequence). Trimming took 1 base from V and 7 from J; bases not matched to a gene: 2. The CDR3 sequence is 14 residues long. The CDR3, as DNA: TGTGCCAGCAGCCAAGGGACTAGCGAAAATGAGCAGTTCTTC. Encoded protein: CASSQGTSENEQFF.

The chain has TRBV11-2 and TRBJ2-1; possibly TRBD1 for D (5 bases). Trimming took off 5 bases at V and 4 bases at J, with 21 bases between the two ends. Germline assignment: CDR1 SGHAT and CDR2 FQNNGV. The CDR3 has 17 amino acids. This chain's CDR3 is CASSPVAGLVNYNEQFF. CDR3 in DNA: TGTGCCAGCAGCCCCGTCGCAGGGCTAGTGAATTACAATGAGCAGTTCTTC.

The chain has TRBV6-5 and TRBJ2-3; 11 positions agree with TRBD1. From germline, CDR1 is MNHEY and CDR2 SVGAGI. The CDR3 spans 15 residues. V shed 4 bases, J shed 0 bases, and the junction held 0 bases outside the gene matches. The CDR3 region has the DNA TGTGCCAGCAGTTGGGACAGGGGGAGCACAGATACGCAGTATTTT. It encodes CASSWDRGSTDTQYF.

The chain combines TRBV10-3 with TRBJ2-7, with 9 positions matching TRBD2. This CDR3 is 14 amino acids long. V gave up 0 bases and J gave up 6 bases; unmatched junction bases: 3. Germline CDR1 and CDR2: ENHRY and SYGVKD. CDR3 nucleotides: TGTGCCATCAGTGAGTCGCGGGAGGGCCCCGAGCAGTACTTC. Its translation: CAISESREGPEQYF.

The rearrangement links TRBV18 to TRBJ2-7, with 11 bases lining up with TRBD2. Germline loops: CDR1 KGHSH, CDR2 LQKENI. CDR3 length equals 16 residues. V was pared by 0 bases and J by 4 bases, with 5 bases of the junction left unmatched. Here the CDR3 DNA reads TGTGCCAGCTCACCACCGTTGACTAGCGGGATTTACGAGCAGTACTTC. This encodes CASSPPLTSGIYEQYF.

The chain couples TRBV5-1 to TRBJ2-7; TRBD2 might be the D (6 bases). The V end lost 1 base, the J end lost 1 base, and 12 bases lay between the germline ends. CDR3 length equals 15 residues. Germline-derived CDR1 and CDR2 are SGHRS and YFSETQ. In nucleotides, the CDR3 is TGCGCCAGCAGCTTGTTCAGGGAGGCGTCCTACGAGCAGTACTTC. Residues: CASSLFREASYEQYF.

This chain joins TRBV13 and TRBJ2-1; 9 bases map to TRBD1. CDR1 PRHDT and CDR2 FYEKMQ come from the germline V gene (reference sequence). The CDR3 runs to 14 residues. J gave up 2 bases and V 7 bases, and 3 bases lay outside the gene matches. The CDR3, as DNA: TGTGCCAGCACCACAGGGGGCCCCTACAATGAGCAGTTCTTC. It encodes CASTTGGPYNEQFF.

For this clone: One junction end does not reproduce the germline sequence, and a read error may be involved. The chain couples TRBV5-5 to TRBJ1-2, with D hard to call. The length of the CDR3 is 15 residues. CDR1 and CDR2 (germline): SGHKS, YYEKEE (reference sequence). CDR3 amino acids: CASNLRHSVNYGYTF. In nucleotides, the CDR3 is TGTGCCAGCAACTTGCGGCACAGCGTTAACTATGGCTACACCTTC.

The V call is TRBV29-1, the J call TRBJ2-2, with TRBD2 identical over 11 bases. Trimming took 7 bases from V and 5 from J; bases not matched to a gene: 3. The CDR3 has 13 amino acids. Germline lookup yields CDR1 SQVTM and CDR2 ANQGSEA. The CDR3 DNA reads as TGCAGCGGAGTAGCGGGAGGGACCGGGGAGCTGTTTTTT. Protein sequence: CSGVAGGTGELFF.

This rearrangement joins TRBV15 to TRBJ2-7; D unclear. Deletions cut 0 bases from V and 0 bases from J, with 6 bases between. The CDR3 loop spans 14 amino acids. Germline CDR1 and CDR2: LNHNV and YYDKDF (reference sequence). The CDR3 here is CATSRDASSYEQYF. CDR3 in DNA: TGTGCCACCAGCAGAGATGCATCCTCCTACGAGCAGTACTTC.